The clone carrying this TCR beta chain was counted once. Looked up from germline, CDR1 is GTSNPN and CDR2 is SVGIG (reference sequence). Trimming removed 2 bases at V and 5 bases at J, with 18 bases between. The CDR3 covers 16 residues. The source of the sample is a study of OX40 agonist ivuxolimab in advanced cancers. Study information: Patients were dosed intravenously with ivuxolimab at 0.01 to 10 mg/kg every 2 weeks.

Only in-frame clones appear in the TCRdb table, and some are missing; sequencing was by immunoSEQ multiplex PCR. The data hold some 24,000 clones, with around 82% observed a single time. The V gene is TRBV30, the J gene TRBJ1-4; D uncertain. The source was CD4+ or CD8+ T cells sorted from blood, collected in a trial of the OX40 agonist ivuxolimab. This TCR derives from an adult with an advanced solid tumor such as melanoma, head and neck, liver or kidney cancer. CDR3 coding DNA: TGTGCCTGGAGTCCTCGAACCCCAAATTGGAATGAAAAACTGTTTTTT. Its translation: CAWSPRTPNWNEKLFF. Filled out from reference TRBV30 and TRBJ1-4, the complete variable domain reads SQTIHQWPATLVQPVGSPLSLECTVEGTSNPNLYWYRQAAGRGLQLLFYSVGIGQISSEVPQNLSASRPQDRQFILSSKKLLLSDSGFYLCAWSPRTPNWNEKLFFGSGTQLSVL.